Listed here is a single T cell receptor (beta chain). Sequencing used immunoSEQ multiplex PCR; TCRdb keeps in-frame clones, though not all of them. This table holds about 89,000 clones, around 86% found once. These data come from a study of control samples from healthy donors and cancer patients. CDR1 SGHRS and CDR2 YFSETQ come from the germline V gene. The V end lost 4 bases, the J end lost 5 bases, and 13 bases lay between the germline ends. The CDR3 is made up of 13 amino acids. The gene calls are TRBV5-1 and TRBJ2-7, with TRBD1 as a possible D gene (6 bases). This TCR was recovered from a man younger than 45 in good health. Sequenced sample: blood. The CDR3 DNA reads as TGCGCCAGCAGCGACCAGGGGATTAACGAGCAGTACTTC. This codes for CASSDQGINEQYF.